The rows below give T cell receptor beta chains drawn from one sample of a study of neoadjuvant nivolumab and ipilimumab in lung cancer. Libraries were prepared by immunoSEQ multiplex PCR; TCRdb keeps only in-frame clonotypes and omits some of them. The data show approximately 30,000 clones, about nine tenths seen once. Source: peripheral blood, taken after neoadjuvant nivolumab, alone or with ipilimumab, at or shortly before surgery. Source of these receptors: an adult with non-small cell lung cancer. The CDR3 runs from the conserved cysteine through the conserved F or W. The D gene is left open where the match is weak. A clone size is listed for some rows: how often the clone was seen (once, few, many), or a class if it is expanded.

D: -; V: TRBV7-9; J: TRBJ2-4; size: -; CDR3: CASSTGHGDIQYF; DNA: TGTGCCAGCAGCACGGGGCACGGGGACATTCAGTACTTC
D: -; V: TRBV11-1; J: TRBJ2-1; size: -; CDR3: CASSLEGRSEQFF; DNA: TGTGCCAGCAGCTTAGAGGGCAGGAGTGAGCAGTTCTTC
D: -; V: TRBV7-9; J: TRBJ1-6; size: -; CDR3: CASSLVSGPNSPLHF; DNA: TGTGCCAGCAGCTTGGTATCGGGACCAAATTCACCCCTCCACTTT
D: -; V: TRBV5-4; J: TRBJ2-7; size: once; CDR3: CASSAQRAREQYF; DNA: TGTGCCAGCAGCGCGCAAAGGGCCAGAGAGCAGTACTTC
D: -; V: TRBV9; J: TRBJ1-6; size: -; CDR3: CASSVGQNNSPLHF; DNA: TGTGCCAGCAGCGTAGGCCAGAATAATTCACCCCTCCACTTT
D: -; V: TRBV7-7; J: TRBJ2-5; size: -; CDR3: CASSRMAGQLETQYF; DNA: TGTGCCAGCAGCCGCATGGCTGGGCAGTTAGAGACCCAGTACTTC
D: TRBD1; V: TRBV5-1; J: TRBJ2-7; size: -; CDR3: CASSLAGTGGNYEQYF; DNA: TGCGCCAGCAGCTTGGCCGGGACAGGGGGCAACTACGAGCAGTACTTC
D: -; V: TRBV2; J: TRBJ1-6; size: -; CDR3: CASSETQGEFSPLHF; DNA: TGTGCCAGCAGTGAAACCCAGGGTGAGTTTTCACCCCTCCACTTT
D: -; V: TRBV5-1; J: TRBJ1-1; size: -; CDR3: CASSDTAGRTEAFF; DNA: TGCGCCAGCAGCGATACGGCAGGTCGTACTGAAGCTTTCTTT
D: -; V: TRBV5-6; J: TRBJ1-2; size: -; CDR3: CASSIGAYDYTF; DNA: TGTGCCAGCAGTATCGGGGCCTATGACTACACCTTC
D: TRBD2; V: TRBV28; J: TRBJ2-7; size: -; CDR3: CASSLIVSRGSYEQYF; DNA: TGTGCCAGCAGTTTAATAGTCTCGCGGGGGAGCTACGAGCAGTACTTC
D: -; V: TRBV5-6; J: TRBJ1-2; size: -; CDR3: CASSLEVRPYGYTF; DNA: TGTGCCAGCAGCTTGGAGGTCAGGCCCTATGGCTACACCTTC
D: -; V: TRBV28; J: TRBJ1-6; size: -; CDR3: CASGSGVSYNSPLHF; DNA: TGTGCCAGCGGGTCAGGGGTCTCCTATAATTCACCCCTCCACTTT
D: -; V: TRBV15; J: TRBJ2-7; size: -; CDR3: CATSIVRGAGSEQYF; DNA: TGTGCCACCAGCATAGTGCGGGGCGCGGGCAGCGAGCAGTACTTC
D: -; V: TRBV5-1; J: TRBJ2-2; size: -; CDR3: CASSLEGSSDSGELFF; DNA: TGCGCCAGCAGCTTGGAAGGGTCTAGCGACTCCGGGGAGCTGTTTTTT
D: -; V: TRBV7-2; J: TRBJ1-2; size: few; CDR3: CASSPVGGGYTF; DNA: TGTGCCAGCAGCCCAGTAGGGGGTGGCTACACCTTC
D: -; V: TRBV9; J: TRBJ2-5; size: -; CDR3: CASSVSPEHGRETQYF; DNA: TGTGCCAGCAGCGTAAGTCCCGAACACGGAAGGGAGACCCAGTACTTC
D: -; V: TRBV19; J: TRBJ1-6; size: -; CDR3: CASSIGAFGDSPLHF; DNA: TGTGCCAGTAGTATAGGGGCCTTCGGAGATTCACCCCTCCACTTT
D: TRBD2; V: TRBV29-1; J: TRBJ2-1; size: -; CDR3: CSVTGLAGGSYNEQFF; DNA: TGCAGCGTCACGGGACTAGCGGGGGGCTCCTACAATGAGCAGTTCTTC
D: -; V: TRBV14; J: TRBJ2-2; size: -; CDR3: CASNSRGTGELFF; DNA: TGTGCCAGCAACTCGCGGGGCACCGGGGAGCTGTTTTTT
D: -; V: TRBV7-9; J: TRBJ2-7; size: -; CDR3: CASSADGIAYF; DNA: TGTGCCAGCAGCGCGGACGGGATAGCGTACTTC
D: -; V: TRBV6-1; J: TRBJ2-7; size: -; CDR3: CASRERNEQYF; DNA: TGTGCCAGCAGGGAAAGGAACGAGCAGTACTTC
D: -; V: TRBV7-9; J: TRBJ1-1; size: -; CDR3: CASSPRAGPNTEAFF; DNA: TGTGCCAGCAGCCCTCGGGCAGGGCCCAACACTGAAGCTTTCTTT
D: TRBD1; V: TRBV4-1; J: TRBJ1-2; size: -; CDR3: CASSQDPQGGAGGYTF; DNA: TGCGCCAGCAGCCAAGATCCCCAAGGGGGCGCCGGGGGCTACACCTTC
D: TRBD1; V: TRBV7-2; J: TRBJ1-2; size: -; CDR3: CASSPHPGQGYGYTF; DNA: TGTGCCAGCAGCCCCCACCCCGGACAGGGCTATGGCTACACCTTC
D: -; V: TRBV5-4; J: TRBJ1-6; size: -; CDR3: CASSGLGQSSPLHF; DNA: TGTGCCAGCAGCGGTCTCGGACAAAGTTCACCCCTCCACTTT
D: -; V: TRBV6-5; J: TRBJ2-5; size: -; CDR3: CASRKDTYQETQYF; DNA: TGTGCCAGCAGGAAAGACACCTACCAAGAGACCCAGTACTTC
D: TRBD1; V: TRBV27; J: TRBJ2-5; size: -; CDR3: CASRTYRGLQETQYF; DNA: TGTGCCAGCAGGACTTACAGGGGGCTCCAAGAGACCCAGTACTTC
D: -; V: TRBV9; J: TRBJ2-5; size: -; CDR3: CASSVGMRGKETQYF; DNA: TGTGCCAGCAGCGTAGGTATGAGGGGGAAAGAGACCCAGTACTTC
D: -; V: TRBV18; J: TRBJ2-7; size: -; CDR3: CASSPGTREQYF; DNA: TGTGCCAGCTCACCGGGGACACGGGAGCAGTACTTC
D: -; V: TRBV10-3; J: TRBJ1-1; size: once; CDR3: CAITGRTNTEAFF; DNA: TGTGCCATCACCGGACGGACGAACACTGAAGCTTTCTTT
D: -; V: TRBV10-2; J: TRBJ1-2; size: -; CDR3: CASSVSAGRDGYTF; DNA: TGCGCCAGCAGTGTCAGTGCGGGTAGGGATGGCTACACCTTC
D: -; V: TRBV6-1; J: TRBJ1-5; size: -; CDR3: CASSARDDQPQHF; DNA: TGTGCCAGCAGTGCCAGGGACGATCAGCCCCAGCATTTT
D: -; V: TRBV5-1; J: TRBJ1-1; size: -; CDR3: CASSLWTDTNTEAFF; DNA: TGCGCCAGCAGCCTCTGGACAGACACGAACACTGAAGCTTTCTTT
D: TRBD1; V: TRBV18; J: TRBJ1-5; size: -; CDR3: CASSPGTGQGQPQHF; DNA: TGTGCCAGCTCACCAGGGACGGGACAGGGACAGCCCCAGCATTTT
D: TRBD1; V: TRBV5-5; J: TRBJ1-4; size: -; CDR3: CASRTRGNEKLFF; DNA: TGTGCCAGCAGAACCAGGGGGAATGAAAAACTGTTTTTT
D: -; V: TRBV29-1; J: TRBJ1-2; size: -; CDR3: CSARTEENYGYTF; DNA: TGCAGCGCGCGGACGGAGGAGAACTATGGCTACACCTTC
D: -; V: TRBV29-1; J: TRBJ1-4; size: -; CDR3: CSVDPGDTNEKLFF; DNA: TGCAGCGTTGACCCAGGGGATACTAATGAAAAACTGTTTTTT
D: -; V: TRBV18; J: TRBJ2-1; size: -; CDR3: CASSDGGQLYNEQFF; DNA: TGTGCCAGCTCGGACGGAGGACAGCTGTACAATGAGCAGTTCTTC
D: -; V: TRBV2; J: TRBJ1-1; size: -; CDR3: CATLHDTWTEAFF; DNA: TGTGCCACCTTGCATGATACGTGGACTGAAGCTTTCTTT
D: -; V: TRBV2; J: TRBJ1-1; size: few; CDR3: CASRTTGIFLNTEAFF; DNA: TGTGCCAGCAGGACTACAGGGATTTTTTTGAACACTGAAGCTTTCTTT
D: -; V: TRBV12-2; J: TRBJ2-3; size: -; CDR3: CASRLNPAGSGTDTQYF; DNA: TGTGCAAGTCGCTTAAATCCAGCGGGGTCCGGCACAGATACGCAGTATTTT
D: -; V: TRBV11-1; J: TRBJ2-2; size: -; CDR3: CASSFQGMDTGELFF; DNA: TGTGCCAGCAGCTTCCAGGGGATGGACACCGGGGAGCTGTTTTTT
D: -; V: TRBV5-1; J: TRBJ2-2; size: -; CDR3: CASSLELGAFRELFF; DNA: TGCGCCAGCAGCTTGGAATTAGGGGCTTTCAGGGAGCTGTTTTTT
D: -; V: TRBV13; J: TRBJ1-6; size: -; CDR3: CASGTLGGRNSPLHF; DNA: TGTGCCAGCGGAACTCTGGGGGGCCGTAATTCACCCCTCCACTTT
D: TRBD1; V: TRBV7-9; J: TRBJ2-2; size: once; CDR3: CASSSSSGTGGNTGELFF; DNA: TGTGCCAGCAGCTCCTCCTCCGGGACAGGGGGCAACACCGGGGAGCTGTTTTTT
D: -; V: TRBV18; J: TRBJ2-3; size: -; CDR3: CASRPGGVDTDTQYF; DNA: TGTGCCAGCCGTCCCGGTGGGGTAGACACAGATACGCAATATTTT
D: -; V: TRBV19; J: TRBJ2-3; size: -; CDR3: CASSEDTWTDTQYF; DNA: TGTGCCAGTAGTGAGGACACTTGGACAGATACGCAGTATTTT
D: -; V: TRBV5-1; J: TRBJ2-1; size: -; CDR3: CASSPTSGASDEQFF; DNA: TGCGCCAGCAGCCCAACGAGTGGGGCAAGTGATGAGCAGTTCTTC
D: TRBD2; V: TRBV7-2; J: TRBJ2-5; size: once; CDR3: CASSPTSGGAETQYF; DNA: TGTGCCAGCAGCCCCACTAGCGGGGGGGCAGAGACCCAGTACTTC
D: TRBD1; V: TRBV5-1; J: TRBJ1-1; size: -; CDR3: CASSSKYRDREAFF; DNA: TGCGCCAGCAGCTCCAAATACCGGGACAGGGAAGCTTTCTTT
D: TRBD2; V: TRBV7-9; J: TRBJ2-7; size: -; CDR3: CASTAASGEGASYEQYF; DNA: TGTGCCAGCACGGCGGCTAGCGGGGAGGGGGCCTCCTACGAGCAGTACTTC